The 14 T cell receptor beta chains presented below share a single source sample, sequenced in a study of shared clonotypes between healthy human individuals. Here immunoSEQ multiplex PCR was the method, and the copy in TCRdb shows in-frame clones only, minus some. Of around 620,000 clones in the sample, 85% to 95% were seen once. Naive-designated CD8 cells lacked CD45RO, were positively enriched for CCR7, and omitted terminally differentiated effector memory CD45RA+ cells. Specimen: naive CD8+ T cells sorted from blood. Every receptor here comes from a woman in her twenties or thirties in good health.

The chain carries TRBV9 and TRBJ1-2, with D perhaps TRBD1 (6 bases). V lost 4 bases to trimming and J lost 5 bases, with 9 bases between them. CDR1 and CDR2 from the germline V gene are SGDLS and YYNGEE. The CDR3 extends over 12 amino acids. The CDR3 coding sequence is TGTGCCAGCAGCACTGGACAGTATGGCTACACCTTC. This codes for CASSTGQYGYTF.

The CDR3 region is CSVGLDSTMNTEAFF. CDR3 DNA sequence: TGCAGCGTTGGGTTAGACAGTACCATGAACACTGAAGCTTTCTTT. The chain uses TRBV29-1 and TRBJ1-1, with D maybe TRBD1 (5 bases). V dropped 4 bases and J dropped 0 bases, with 15 bases sitting between them. This CDR3 has 15 residues. Germline assignment: CDR1 SQVTM and CDR2 ANQGSEA. Using reference TRBV29-1 and TRBJ1-1 for the parts outside the CDR3, the full variable domain is SAVISQKPSRDICQRGTSLTIQCQVDSQVTMMFWYRQQPGQSLTLIATANQGSEATYESGFVIDKFPISRPNLTFSTLTVSNMSPEDSSIYLCSVGLDSTMNTEAFFGQGTRLTVV.

The CDR3 sequence: CASGFEGNEQFF. The CDR3 DNA follows: TGCGCCAGCGGGTTCGAGGGCAATGAGCAGTTCTTC. The rearrangement links TRBV4-1 to TRBJ2-1; a weak D match, TRBD2 (5 bases). The V gene's germline CDR1 is MGHRA and CDR2 YSYEKL. This CDR3 contains 12 residues. V was cut by 8 bases and J by 6 bases, with 11 bases left in between.

As DNA, the CDR3 is TGTGCCAGCAGCCCCGATATGAGCTCCTACAATGAGCAGTTCTTC. Its translation: CASSPDMSSYNEQFF. V gene TRBV7-8 combines with J gene TRBJ2-1, with D unresolved. This CDR3 has 15 residues. The ends were cut back, 5 bases at V and 0 bases at J, with 11 bases in the middle. Germline lookup yields CDR1 SGHVS and CDR2 FQNEAQ.

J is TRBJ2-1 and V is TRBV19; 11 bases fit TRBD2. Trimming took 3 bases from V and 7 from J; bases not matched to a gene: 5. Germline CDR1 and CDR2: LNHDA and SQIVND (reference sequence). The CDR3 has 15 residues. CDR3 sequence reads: CASSMLTSGRNEQFF. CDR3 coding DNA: TGTGCCAGTAGTATGTTAACTAGCGGGAGAAATGAGCAGTTCTTC.

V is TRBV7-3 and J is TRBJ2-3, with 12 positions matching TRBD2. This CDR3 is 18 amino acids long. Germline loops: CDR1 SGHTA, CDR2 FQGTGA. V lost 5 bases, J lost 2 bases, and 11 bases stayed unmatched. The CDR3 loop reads CASSPHTGLAGSTDTQYF. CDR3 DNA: TGTGCCAGCAGCCCACATACCGGACTAGCGGGGTCCACAGATACGCAGTATTTT.

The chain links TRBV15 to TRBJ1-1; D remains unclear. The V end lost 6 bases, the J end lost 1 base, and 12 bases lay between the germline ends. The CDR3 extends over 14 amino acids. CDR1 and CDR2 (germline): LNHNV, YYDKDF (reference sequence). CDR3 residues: CATRVTARNTEAFF. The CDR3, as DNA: TGTGCCACCAGAGTTACAGCCCGGAACACTGAAGCTTTCTTT.

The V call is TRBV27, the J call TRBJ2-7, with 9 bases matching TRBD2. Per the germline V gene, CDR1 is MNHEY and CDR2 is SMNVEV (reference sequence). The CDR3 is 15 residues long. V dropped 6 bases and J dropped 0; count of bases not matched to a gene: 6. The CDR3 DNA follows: TGTGCCAGCAGCTATAGCGGGAGTAGCTCCTACGAGCAGTACTTC. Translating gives CASSYSGSSSYEQYF.

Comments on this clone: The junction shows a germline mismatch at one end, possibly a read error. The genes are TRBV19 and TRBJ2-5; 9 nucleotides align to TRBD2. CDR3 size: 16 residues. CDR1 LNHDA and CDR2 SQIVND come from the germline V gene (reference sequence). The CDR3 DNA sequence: TGTGACAGTAGTATTGGCGCAGCGGGAGGTCGGGAGACCCAGTACTTC. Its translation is CDSSIGAAGGRETQYF.

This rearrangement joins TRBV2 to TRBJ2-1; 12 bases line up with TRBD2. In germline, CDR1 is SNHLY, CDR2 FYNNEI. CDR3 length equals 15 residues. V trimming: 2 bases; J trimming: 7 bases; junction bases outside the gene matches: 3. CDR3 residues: CASSELLAGGNEQFF. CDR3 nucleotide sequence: TGTGCCAGCAGTGAACTGCTAGCGGGAGGGAATGAGCAGTTCTTC.

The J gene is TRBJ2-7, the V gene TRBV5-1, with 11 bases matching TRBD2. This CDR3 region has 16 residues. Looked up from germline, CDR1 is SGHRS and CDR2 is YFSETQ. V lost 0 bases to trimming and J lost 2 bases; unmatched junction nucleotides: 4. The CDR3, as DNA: TGCGCCAGCAGCTTGGACGGGACTAGCGGAACCTACGAGCAGTACTTC. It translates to CASSLDGTSGTYEQYF.

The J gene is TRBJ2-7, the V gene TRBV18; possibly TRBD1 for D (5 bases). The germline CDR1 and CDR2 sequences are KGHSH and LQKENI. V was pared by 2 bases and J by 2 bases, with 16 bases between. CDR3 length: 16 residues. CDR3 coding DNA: TGTGCCAGCTCACCATCGACGGACATCCCCACCTACGAGCAGTACTTC. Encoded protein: CASSPSTDIPTYEQYF.

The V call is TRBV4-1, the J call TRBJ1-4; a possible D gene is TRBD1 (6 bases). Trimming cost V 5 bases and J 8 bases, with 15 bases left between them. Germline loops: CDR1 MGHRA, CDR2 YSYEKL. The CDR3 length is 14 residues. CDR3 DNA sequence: TGCGCCAGCAGCTACAGGGCGAGGGGAGAAAAACTGTTTTTT. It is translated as CASSYRARGEKLFF.

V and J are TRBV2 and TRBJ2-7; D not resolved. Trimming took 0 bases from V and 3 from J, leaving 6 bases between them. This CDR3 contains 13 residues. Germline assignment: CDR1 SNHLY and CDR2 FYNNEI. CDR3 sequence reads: CASSEAHFYEQYF. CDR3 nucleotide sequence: TGTGCCAGCAGTGAAGCACACTTCTACGAGCAGTACTTC.